This TCR beta chain was profiled in a study of cytomegalovirus exposure and HLA in healthy donors. Study-level points and caveats: Several of the most significant clusters appeared, in a later analysis, to be linked to common viral pathogens.

This clone has a single count. Its specificity is unknown. V was clipped by 4 bases and J by 3 bases; unmatched bases: 7. CDR1 is MDHEN, CDR2 SYDVKM, per germline. This CDR3 has 15 residues. A multiplex PCR was run with 60 Vbeta primers and 13 Jbeta primers. Using immunoSEQ multiplex PCR, the repertoire was profiled, and TCRdb retains in-frame clones only, with some absent. The sample shows 100,000 to 150,000 clones, 70% to 85% of them seen only once. The sample consisted of PBMCs. The chain recombines TRBV28 with TRBJ2-3; 7 bases align to TRBD2. This TCR came from a woman between 18 and 29 years old in good health and CMV-seropositive. The CDR3 region is CASSYRGEGTDTQYF. Here the CDR3 DNA reads TGTGCCAGCAGTTATCGGGGGGAAGGAACAGATACGCAGTATTTT.